This T cell receptor (beta chain) was obtained from a study of shared clonotypes between healthy human individuals. Study results and limitations: Naive CD4 clonotypes were shared across a few donors at roughly 5.5%.

Looked up from germline, CDR1 is ENHRY and CDR2 is SYGVKD. The CDR3 has 14 amino acids. Trimming shortened V by 6 bases and J by 2 bases, and 12 bases separated the two germline ends. In regard to this clone: No antigen is known for it.

Profiling relied on immunoSEQ multiplex PCR, and the TCRdb table lists in-frame clones only, not all of them. The data contain approximately 2.3 million clones, approximately 95% of them singletons. The origin of this receptor is a man aged 18 to 30 in good health. Some clones in this sample may be carry-over from other donors' samples. The sequencing sample was made of naive CD4+ T cells from PBMCs. Subset: CD45RA+ positively selected. The chain combines TRBV10-3 with TRBJ2-3; D is unresolved. The chain's CDR3 is CAIRTNSATDTQYF. The DNA of the CDR3 is TGTGCCATCAGGACGAACTCCGCCACAGATACGCAGTATTTT.